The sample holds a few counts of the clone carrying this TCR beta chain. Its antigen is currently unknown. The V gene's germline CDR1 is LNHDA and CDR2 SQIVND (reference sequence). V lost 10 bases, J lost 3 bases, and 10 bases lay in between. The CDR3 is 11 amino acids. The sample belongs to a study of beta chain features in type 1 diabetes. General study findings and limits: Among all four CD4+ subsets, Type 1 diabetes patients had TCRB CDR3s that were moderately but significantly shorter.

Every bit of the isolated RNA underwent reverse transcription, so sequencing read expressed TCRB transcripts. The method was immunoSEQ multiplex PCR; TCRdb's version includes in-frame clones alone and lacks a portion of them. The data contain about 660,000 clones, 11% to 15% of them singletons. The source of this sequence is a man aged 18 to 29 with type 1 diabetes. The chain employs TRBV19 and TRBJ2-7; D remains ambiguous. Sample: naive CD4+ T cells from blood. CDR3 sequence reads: CAISHGYEQYF. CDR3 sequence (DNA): TGTGCCATCAGCCACGGCTACGAGCAGTACTTC.